This T cell receptor (beta chain) was recorded in a study of T-cell reconstitution after alpha-beta-depleted transplantation in children. Molecular barcoding with unique molecular identifiers was used for the TCRbeta library. MiXCR, run by TCRdb on the PCR reads, gives a single entry per CDR3 protein. The repertoire holds roughly 790,000 distinct CDR3 sequences, around 17% seen once, with approximately 5% in the top ten. The CDR3 consists of 16 residues. Trimming cost V 0 bases and J 1 base, with 11 bases left between them. Per germline, CDR1 SGHAT and CDR2 FQNNGV. This sample comprised PBMCs, mostly from graft donor cells, obtained 360 days after TCRalphabeta/CD19-depleted stem cell transplant. V gene TRBV11-2 combines with J gene TRBJ2-3; weak D call: TRBD2 (5 bases). This TCR came from a male patient under 18 who had a stem cell transplant for acute lymphoblastic leukemia, so the T cells may come from the graft donor. CDR3 protein: CASSLDWSGGTDTQYF. Here the CDR3 DNA reads TGTGCCAGCAGCTTAGATTGGAGCGGCGGCACAGATACGCAGTATTTT. Full variable domain (outside the CDR3, taken from reference TRBV11-2 and TRBJ2-3): EAGVAQSPRYKIIEKRQSVAFWCNPISGHATLYWYQQILGQGPKLLIQFQNNGVVDDSQLPKDRFSAERLKGVDSTLKIQPAKLEDSAVYLCASSLDWSGGTDTQYFGPGTRLTVL.